The clone carrying this T cell receptor beta chain was recorded once. The target antigen is unknown. PCR amplification relied on 60 Vbeta primers (plus 13 Jbeta primers). The data were produced by immunoSEQ multiplex PCR, yet TCRdb's version contains in-frame clones alone and is incomplete. The sample has roughly 150,000 clones; approximately 63% are singletons. The data originate from a study of cytomegalovirus exposure and HLA in healthy donors. On the study more broadly: Some 85 million unique TCRs, all from HLA-typed donors, were included in an early release of the data.

Regarding the study as a whole: A later analysis linked fewer than 20,000 TCR beta sequences to HLA alleles at 0.05 false discovery rate. In a later analysis, productive TCRs from donors in an Asian-associated ancestry cluster reportedly carried fewer N-insertions than the cohort mean. Most sequenced TCRs were rare (though some public TCRs occurred in many donors).

The receptor was isolated from a woman aged 55-69 years in good health and CMV-seropositive. Sequences were obtained from PBMCs.

The CDR3 loop is CASSVDEGVGYGYTF. DNA of the CDR3: TGTGCCAGCAGCGTAGATGAGGGGGTGGGCTATGGCTACACCTTC. This chain connects TRBV9 to TRBJ1-2, with a possible D match to TRBD1 (6 bases). Germline CDR1 and CDR2: SGDLS and YYNGEE. CDR3 length equals 15 residues. V was cut by 0 bases and J by 4 bases, with 13 bases left in between.